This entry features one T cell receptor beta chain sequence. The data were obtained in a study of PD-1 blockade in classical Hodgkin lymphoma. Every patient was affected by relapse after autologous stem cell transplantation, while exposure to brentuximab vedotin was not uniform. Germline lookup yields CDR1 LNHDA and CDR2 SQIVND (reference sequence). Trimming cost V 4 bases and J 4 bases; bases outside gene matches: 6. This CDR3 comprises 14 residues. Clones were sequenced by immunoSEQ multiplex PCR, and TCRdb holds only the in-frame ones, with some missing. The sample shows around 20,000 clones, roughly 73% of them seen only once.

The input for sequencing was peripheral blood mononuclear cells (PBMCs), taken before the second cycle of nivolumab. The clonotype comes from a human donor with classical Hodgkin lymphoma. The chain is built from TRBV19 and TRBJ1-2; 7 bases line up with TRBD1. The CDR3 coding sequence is TGTGCCAGTAGTAGGGGACAGCCGTTCTATGGCTACACCTTC. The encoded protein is CASSRGQPFYGYTF. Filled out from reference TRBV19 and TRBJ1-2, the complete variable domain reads DGGITQSPKYLFRKEGQNVTLSCEQNLNHDAMYWYRQDPGQGLRLIYYSQIVNDFQKGDIAEGYSVSREKKESFPLTVTSAQKNPTAFYLCASSRGQPFYGYTFGSGTRLTVV.